The entry below describes one T cell receptor beta chain. Its target is unknown. The entry originates in a study of shared clonotypes between healthy human individuals. For the study at large: The study used three CD4 naive, three CD4 memory, two CD8 naive and one CD8 memory plate per donor.

Germline-derived CDR1 and CDR2 are MNHNS and SASEGT. This CDR3 comprises 15 residues. Trimming removed 1 base from V and 11 bases from J, with 18 bases in between. Points from the study as a whole: Shared clonotypes across all four donors exceeded non-shared ones in generation probability. Shared across a few donors were about 4.6% of the naive CD4 clonotypes.

TCRdb keeps only in-frame clones here, not all; method: immunoSEQ multiplex PCR. The sample contains some 2 million clones, 85% to 95% of which appear only once. The chain joins TRBV6-1 to TRBJ1-3; D uncertain. This receptor was taken from a man in his late teens or twenties in good health. The sample taken for sequencing was naive CD4+ T cells sorted from blood. The subset here: CD45RA+ positively selected. The CDR3 sequence is CASSEVWGKRQAIYF. CDR3 in DNA: TGTGCCAGCAGTGAAGTATGGGGAAAAAGGCAAGCCATATATTTT.